This entry lists 11 T cell receptor beta chains sequenced from one sample in a study of cytomegalovirus exposure and HLA in healthy donors. PCR involved 60 Vbeta and 13 Jbeta primers. Using immunoSEQ multiplex PCR, the repertoire was profiled, and TCRdb retains in-frame clones only, with some absent. The sample has around 120,000 clones; over 60% are singletons. The sample consisted of PBMCs. Receptors were obtained from a human donor in good health.

This clone has a handful of counts. CDR3 sequence (DNA): TGTGCCAGCAGGCCACAGGGGGCGATTTATGGCTACACCTTC. As protein: CASRPQGAIYGYTF. The V gene is TRBV6-1, the J gene TRBJ1-2, with TRBD1 identical over 9 bases. V trimming: 6 bases; J trimming: 5 bases; junction bases outside the gene matches: 7. Germline lookup yields CDR1 MNHNS and CDR2 SASEGT. The CDR3 extends over 14 amino acids.

CDR3: CSVWGGETYQETQYF. CDR3 coding DNA: TGCAGCGTTTGGGGAGGGGAGACGTACCAAGAGACCCAGTACTTC. This chain connects TRBV29-1 to TRBJ2-5; TRBD2 matches 7 bases. The V gene's germline CDR1 is SQVTM and CDR2 ANQGSEA. Trimming at V came to 5 bases and at J to 0 bases, leaving 9 bases not matched to a gene. This CDR3 has 15 amino acids.

Concerning this clone: Since the CDR3 does not end with the conserved phenylalanine or tryptophan, this likely comes from a read error. This chain joins TRBV6-1 and TRBJ1-2; 8 bases map to TRBD1. The CDR3 extends over 13 amino acids. J gave up 8 bases and V 8 bases, and 10 bases lay outside the gene matches. From germline, CDR1 is MNHNS and CDR2 SASEGT. The CDR3 is CASEGTQGGGYTS. In nucleotides, the CDR3 is TGTGCCAGCGAGGGGACACAGGGGGGAGGCTACACCTCC.

J is TRBJ2-1 and V is TRBV7-9, with D possibly TRBD2 on 5 matching bases. Germline CDR1 and CDR2: SEHNR and FQNEAQ (reference sequence). The CDR3 contains 14 residues. V was trimmed by 5 bases and J by 6 bases, leaving 14 bases between them. CDR3 coding DNA: TGTGCCAGCAGCGAGACTACGGCGGGCAATGAGCAGTTCTTC. It yields the protein CASSETTAGNEQFF.

CDR3 bases: TGTGCCAGCAGCGTAGGGGGGACTAGCGGGGACGAGCAGTACTTC. This codes for CASSVGGTSGDEQYF. The chain carries TRBV9 and TRBJ2-7, with TRBD2 identical over 13 bases. Germline values: CDR1 SGDLS, CDR2 YYNGEE. Trimming at V came to 0 bases and at J to 5 bases, leaving 2 bases not matched to a gene. The CDR3 consists of 15 residues.

V and J are TRBV5-6 and TRBJ1-2; 7 nucleotides line up with TRBD1. V lost 4 bases and J lost 7; bases outside the gene matches: 10. The V gene's germline CDR1 is SGHDT and CDR2 YYEEEE. The CDR3 spans 14 residues. DNA of the CDR3: TGTGCCAGCAGCCCGTGGACAGGTCCTTTTGGCTACACCTTC. Translated, it gives CASSPWTGPFGYTF.

V and J are TRBV2 and TRBJ2-4; 8 positions match TRBD1. CDR1 is SNHLY, CDR2 FYNNEI, per germline. V shed 4 bases and J 5 bases; nucleotides not matched to a gene: 1. CDR3 length: 13 residues. This chain's CDR3 is CASSATGENIQYF. CDR3 nucleotides: TGTGCCAGCAGTGCGACAGGGGAAAACATTCAGTACTTC.

The chain employs TRBV6-1 and TRBJ2-4, with 7 bases that match TRBD2. The CDR3 spans 15 residues. The junction had 11 bases not matched to a gene; V was cut back by 3 bases and J by 9 bases. The germline V gene encodes CDR1 MNHNS and CDR2 SASEGT. The CDR3 nucleotides are TGTGCCAGCAGTGACCCCGGGTCGGGGAGGGCCATTCAGTACTTC. It encodes CASSDPGSGRAIQYF.

The rearrangement links TRBV27 to TRBJ2-5, with 7 nucleotides matching TRBD2. V shed 0 bases, J shed 2 bases, and the junction held 6 bases outside the gene matches. Germline-derived CDR1 and CDR2 are MNHEY and SMNVEV (reference sequence). The CDR3 has 16 amino acids. The CDR3 reads CASSLSPGGPQETQYF. DNA of the CDR3: TGTGCCAGCAGTTTATCGCCGGGAGGACCACAAGAGACCCAGTACTTC.

The chain has TRBV28 and TRBJ1-1; possible D gene TRBD1, 5 bases. V shed 4 bases and J shed 6 bases, with 18 bases lying between them. Germline V CDR1 and CDR2: MDHEN, SYDVKM. There are 15 residues in the CDR3. As DNA, the CDR3 is TGTGCCAGCAGTTCTCGACCGCCTCTAGGGGCTGAAGCTTTCTTT. This gives the protein CASSSRPPLGAEAFF.

By sample fraction, this clone is medium-sized. V usage is TRBV2 and J usage is TRBJ1-1; D remains ambiguous. The CDR3 is 13 residues long. CDR1 is SNHLY, CDR2 FYNNEI, per germline. The germline V and J ends were trimmed by 3 bases and 3 bases, with 8 bases remaining between them. The CDR3 here is CASSDATDTEAFF. As DNA, the CDR3 is TGTGCCAGCAGTGATGCAACAGACACTGAAGCTTTCTTT.